These 28 T cell receptor beta chains came from one sample sequenced in a study of blood T cell repertoires in COVID-19. Libraries were prepared by immunoSEQ multiplex PCR; TCRdb keeps only in-frame clonotypes and omits some of them. The sample consists of some 70,000 clones, around 84% of them appearing once. Sample: peripheral blood. Receptors were obtained from a man aged 50 to 59 with active COVID-19.

The count of this clone is one. This sequence joins TRBV11-1 and TRBJ2-3, with D possibly matching TRBD2 (5 bases). Germline V gene sequence: CDR1 SGHAT, CDR2 FQDESV (reference sequence). V gave up 5 bases and J gave up 6 bases, with 9 bases separating them. There are 12 residues in the CDR3. The chain's CDR3 is CASSVRGDTQYF. CDR3 in DNA: TGTGCCAGCAGCGTTAGAGGGGATACGCAGTATTTT.

This clone was seen a single time. The V gene is TRBV29-1, the J gene TRBJ1-5; maybe TRBD1 (6 bases). Germline V gene data show CDR1 as SQVTM and CDR2 as ANQGSEA. CDR3 length: 13 amino acids. Deletions cut 5 bases from V and 5 bases from J, with 13 bases between. CDR3 in amino acids: CSVQKGQDQPQHF. CDR3 nucleotide sequence: TGCAGCGTTCAAAAGGGACAAGATCAGCCCCAGCATTTT.

The chain has TRBV9 and TRBJ2-3; tentative D call: TRBD1 (6 bases). The CDR3 contains 16 residues. The germline V gene encodes CDR1 SGDLS and CDR2 YYNGEE. The ends were cut back, 3 bases at V and 6 bases at J, with 20 bases in the middle. The CDR3, as DNA: TGTGCCAGCAGCGGGTTTGGGCGGCTTCAGGGGGATACGCAGTATTTT. The encoded protein is CASSGFGRLQGDTQYF.

The chain combines TRBV11-3 with TRBJ1-1, with 10 bases that match TRBD1. With 6 bases clipped from V and 7 bases from J, the junction kept 5 bases outside the gene matches. Germline CDR1 reads SGHNT; CDR2 reads YENEEA. The CDR3 consists of 13 residues. The CDR3 DNA sequence: TGTGCCAGCAGACCGACAGGGGGCGGTGAAGCTTTCTTT. Its translation: CASRPTGGGEAFF.

V is TRBV3-1 (or the pseudogene TRBV3-2) and J is TRBJ2-3; 9 bases agree with TRBD1. In germline, CDR1 is LGHDT, CDR2 YNNKEL (reference sequence). The CDR3 extends over 16 amino acids. J gave up 4 bases and V 1 base, and 6 bases lay outside the gene matches. CDR3 bases: TGTGCCAGCAGCCAAGGGGGACAGGGTCGGGCAGATACGCAGTATTTT. This translates into CASSQGGQGRADTQYF.

V and J are TRBV5-4 and TRBJ1-6; 7 bases fit TRBD1. The germline V gene encodes CDR1 SGHNT and CDR2 YYREEE (reference sequence). CDR3 length: 17 residues. J gave up 0 bases and V 4 bases, and 7 bases lay outside the gene matches. CDR3 in amino acids: CASSPTQGNSYNSPLHF. CDR3 in DNA: TGTGCCAGCAGCCCCACACAGGGGAACTCCTATAATTCACCCCTCCACTTT.

This chain links TRBV3-1 (or the pseudogene TRBV3-2) with TRBJ1-1; tentatively, D is TRBD1 (6 bases). CDR3 length equals 16 residues. V lost 5 bases and J 1 base, leaving 17 bases between the germline ends. Germline values: CDR1 LGHDT, CDR2 YNNKEL (reference sequence). CDR3 loop: CASSSYGGEKNTEAFF. In nucleotides, the CDR3 is TGTGCCAGCAGCTCGTATGGGGGCGAGAAGAACACTGAAGCTTTCTTT.

The chain combines TRBV19 with TRBJ1-2, with TRBD1 matching over 9 bases. The trim removed 3 bases at V and 6 bases at J, leaving 5 bases unmatched. The CDR3 loop spans 14 amino acids. Per the germline V gene, CDR1 is LNHDA and CDR2 is SQIVND (reference sequence). The CDR3 DNA follows: TGTGCCAGTAGTATGACAGGGGGAGGACATGGCTACACCTTC. It yields the protein CASSMTGGGHGYTF.

The gene calls are TRBV3-1 (or the pseudogene TRBV3-2) and TRBJ1-2, with 9 bases identical to TRBD1. Germline lookup yields CDR1 LGHDT and CDR2 YNNKEL (reference sequence). V trimming: 0 bases; J trimming: 4 bases; junction bases outside the gene matches: 3. CDR3 size: 15 residues. The CDR3: CASSQDRQGGYGYTF. The CDR3 bases are TGTGCCAGCAGCCAAGATCGACAGGGGGGCTATGGCTACACCTTC.

This rearrangement joins TRBV7-6 to TRBJ1-6, with TRBD1 as a possible D gene (6 bases). The CDR3 covers 14 residues. From germline, CDR1 is SGHVS and CDR2 FNYEAQ. The V gene lost 6 bases and the J gene lost 6 bases, with 12 bases spanning the gap. The CDR3 loop is CASRVGQPNSPLHF. The DNA of the CDR3 is TGTGCCAGCAGGGTAGGACAGCCTAATTCACCCCTCCACTTT.

This chain connects TRBV4-1 to TRBJ2-3; 7 bases line up with TRBD1. The CDR3 covers 15 residues. The V segment lost 3 bases and the J segment 1 base; nucleotides outside the gene matches: 4. From germline, CDR1 is MGHRA and CDR2 YSYEKL. This CDR3 reads CASSQAGGRTDTQYF. CDR3 in DNA: TGCGCCAGCAGCCAGGCAGGGGGTCGCACAGATACGCAGTATTTT.

This clone was counted a few times. V gene TRBV2 combines with J gene TRBJ1-2; D is perhaps TRBD1 (5 bases). Germline assignment: CDR1 SNHLY and CDR2 FYNNEI. This CDR3 is 13 amino acids long. V was pared by 4 bases and J by 2 bases, with 8 bases between. CDR3 DNA: TGTGCCAGCAGTGTGCAGGGAAACTATGGCTACACCTTC. Translated, it gives CASSVQGNYGYTF.

The gene calls are TRBV6-5 and TRBJ1-2; 10 bases match TRBD1. The CDR3 length is 14 residues. CDR1 MNHEY and CDR2 SVGAGI come from the germline V gene. The ends lost 6 bases at V and 7 bases at J; junction bases unmatched: 8. This CDR3 reads CASRKDRGSFGYTF. The CDR3 DNA is TGTGCCAGCAGGAAGGACAGGGGGTCGTTTGGCTACACCTTC.

V gene TRBV6-5 combines with J gene TRBJ2-7, with TRBD2 matching over 9 bases. The CDR3 contains 14 residues. V was clipped by 2 bases and J by 4 bases; unmatched bases: 3. Germline CDR1 reads MNHEY; CDR2 reads SVGAGI. The CDR3 region is CASSYLAGRYEQYF. CDR3 in DNA: TGTGCCAGCAGTTACCTAGCGGGGCGGTACGAGCAGTACTTC.

The V call is TRBV9, the J call TRBJ2-3; the D gene is possibly TRBD2 (7 bases). CDR3 size: 16 residues. V was trimmed by 0 bases and J by 0 bases, leaving 11 bases between them. Germline assignment: CDR1 SGDLS and CDR2 YYNGEE. CDR3 DNA sequence: TGTGCCAGCAGCGTAGCACAGGGAGGGAGCACAGATACGCAGTATTTT. It translates to CASSVAQGGSTDTQYF.

This chain uses TRBV3-1 (or the pseudogene TRBV3-2) with TRBJ2-5, with TRBD2 identical over 8 bases. The germline gives CDR1 LGHDT, CDR2 YNNKEL (reference sequence). V was pared by 1 base and J by 5 bases, with 15 bases of the junction left unmatched. This CDR3 is built from 18 residues. CDR3 loop: CASSQGLAGSLQGETQYF. CDR3 DNA: TGTGCCAGCAGCCAAGGCCTAGCGGGCTCCCTCCAAGGGGAGACCCAGTACTTC.

CDR3 region: CATQNDRSRYNEQFF. In DNA, the CDR3 is TGTGCCACCCAAAACGACAGGAGTCGGTACAATGAGCAGTTCTTC. J is TRBJ2-1 and V is TRBV15; D may be TRBD1 (6 bases). The germline gives CDR1 LNHNV, CDR2 YYDKDF (reference sequence). V was clipped by 8 bases and J by 4 bases, with 18 bases between them. The CDR3 length is 15 residues. The whole variable domain, filled in from reference TRBV15 and TRBJ2-1, reads DAMVIQNPRYQVTQFGKPVTLSCSQTLNHNVMYWYQQKSSQAPKLLFHYYDKDFNNEADTPDNFQSRRPNTSFCFLDIRSPGLGDTAMYLCATQNDRSRYNEQFFGPGTRLTVL.

The rearrangement uses TRBV7-2 and TRBJ2-7; 14 bases fit TRBD2. The germline V gene encodes CDR1 SGHTA and CDR2 FQGNSA. The junction had 3 bases not matched to a gene; V was cut back by 4 bases and J by 4 bases. The CDR3 length is 15 residues. CDR3 nucleotides: TGTGCCAGCAGCTCAGGACTAGCGGGAGGTTACGAGCAGTACGTC. Translated, it gives CASSSGLAGGYEQYV.

The chain uses TRBV16 and TRBJ1-4; the D gene is possibly TRBD1 (6 bases). From germline, CDR1 is KGHSY and CDR2 FQNENV. The CDR3 sequence is 14 residues long. The V end was cut by 6 bases, the J end by 3 bases, with 11 bases between. This chain's CDR3 is CASRYRVSNEKLFF. The CDR3 coding sequence is TGTGCCAGCAGATACAGGGTGTCTAATGAAAAACTGTTTTTT.

This clone appeared a few times. This sequence joins TRBV6-6 and TRBJ2-5, with D maybe TRBD1 (6 bases). V was trimmed by 7 bases and J by 5 bases, leaving 20 bases between them. The germline gives CDR1 MNHNY, CDR2 SVGAGI (reference sequence). The CDR3 loop spans 15 amino acids. CDR3 DNA: TGTGCCAGCACCTACGGCACAGGGCTAGGGGAGACCCAGTACTTC. This sequence encodes CASTYGTGLGETQYF.

The rearrangement links TRBV4-2 to TRBJ1-3; tentative D call: TRBD1 (5 bases). This CDR3 contains 14 residues. The V gene lost 2 bases and the J gene lost 8 bases, with 13 bases spanning the gap. Germline CDR1 and CDR2: LGHNA and YNFKEQ. The CDR3 is CASSQSGRVDTIYF. CDR3 nucleotides: TGTGCCAGCAGCCAATCTGGCAGGGTCGACACCATATATTTT.

The chain is built from TRBV5-1 and TRBJ1-1; TRBD1 is a possible D gene (5 bases). Germline V lookup: CDR1 SGHRS, CDR2 YFSETQ. This CDR3 is 14 amino acids long. Trimming stripped 2 bases from V and 0 bases from J, with 8 bases between. The CDR3 DNA follows: TGCGCCAGCAGCTTTAGACAGATGAACACTGAAGCTTTCTTT. Amino acid sequence: CASSFRQMNTEAFF.

This chain uses TRBV11-2 with TRBJ2-7; the match to TRBD1 covers 7 bases. Trimming cost V 0 bases and J 4 bases; bases outside gene matches: 3. Germline V CDR1 and CDR2: SGHAT, FQNNGV. The CDR3 length is 14 residues. CDR3 loop: CASSLERGPYEQYF. The DNA of the CDR3 is TGTGCCAGCAGCTTAGAGAGGGGGCCTTACGAGCAGTACTTC. Using reference TRBV11-2 and TRBJ2-7 for the parts outside the CDR3, the full variable domain is EAGVAQSPRYKIIEKRQSVAFWCNPISGHATLYWYQQILGQGPKLLIQFQNNGVVDDSQLPKDRFSAERLKGVDSTLKIQPAKLEDSAVYLCASSLERGPYEQYFGPGTRLTVT.

This chain joins TRBV6-5 and TRBJ2-4; D is perhaps TRBD1 (6 bases). Germline V gene data show CDR1 as MNHEY and CDR2 as SVGAGI. This CDR3 contains 15 residues. With 2 bases removed from V and 1 base from J, the gap between germline ends came to 9 bases. CDR3 residues: CASSYPRGAKNIQYF. The CDR3 region has the DNA TGTGCCAGCAGTTACCCTAGGGGGGCCAAAAACATTCAGTACTTC.

V gene TRBV25-1 combines with J gene TRBJ1-1, with D tentatively TRBD1 (5 bases). V was shortened by 1 base and J by 3 bases, with 12 bases between the two germline ends. The CDR3 length is 15 residues. Germline V lookup: CDR1 MGHDK, CDR2 SYGVNS. CDR3: CASSESQRGYTEAFF. DNA for the CDR3: TGTGCCAGCAGTGAATCACAGCGGGGGTACACTGAAGCTTTCTTT.

The chain employs TRBV11-2 and TRBJ2-7; D is unresolved. V was trimmed by 1 base and J by 4 bases, leaving 14 bases between them. This CDR3 contains 15 residues. CDR1 and CDR2 from the germline V gene are SGHAT and FQNNGV. The CDR3 sequence: CASSLGPGSLYEQYF. For the CDR3, the DNA is TGTGCCAGCAGCTTAGGGCCCGGGTCCCTATACGAGCAGTACTTC. The full variable domain, in which reference TRBV11-2 and TRBJ2-7 provide the parts outside the CDR3, is EAGVAQSPRYKIIEKRQSVAFWCNPISGHATLYWYQQILGQGPKLLIQFQNNGVVDDSQLPKDRFSAERLKGVDSTLKIQPAKLEDSAVYLCASSLGPGSLYEQYFGPGTRLTVT.

The rearrangement links TRBV29-1 to TRBJ2-1; no definite D call. The V gene's germline CDR1 is SQVTM and CDR2 ANQGSEA. The length of the CDR3 is 15 residues. Trimming shortened V by 4 bases and J by 4 bases, and 17 bases separated the two germline ends. CDR3 amino acids: CSVGLVVNSYNEQFF. CDR3 coding DNA: TGCAGCGTTGGCCTCGTCGTTAACTCTTACAATGAGCAGTTCTTC.

This clone is a singleton in its sample. This sequence joins TRBV5-4 and TRBJ2-2, with a tentative D call TRBD2 (5 bases). The CDR3 spans 15 residues. The V and J ends lost 3 bases and 1 base respectively, with 10 bases between them. The germline V gene has CDR1 SGHNT and CDR2 YYREEE (reference sequence). Written as DNA, the CDR3 is TGTGCCAGCAGCTCTTTGACTAAGAACACCGGGGAGCTGTTTTTT. As protein: CASSSLTKNTGELFF.